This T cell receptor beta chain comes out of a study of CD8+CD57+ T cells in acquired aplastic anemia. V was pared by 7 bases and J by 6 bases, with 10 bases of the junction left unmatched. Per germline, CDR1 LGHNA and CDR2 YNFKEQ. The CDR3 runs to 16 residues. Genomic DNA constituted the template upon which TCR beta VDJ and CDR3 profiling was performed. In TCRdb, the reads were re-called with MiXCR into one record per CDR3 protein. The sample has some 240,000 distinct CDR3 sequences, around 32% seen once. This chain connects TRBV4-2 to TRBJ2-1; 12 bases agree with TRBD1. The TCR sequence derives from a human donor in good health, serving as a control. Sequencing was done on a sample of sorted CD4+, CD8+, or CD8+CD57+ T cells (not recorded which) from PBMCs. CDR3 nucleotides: TGTGCCAGCACTACGCCGGGACAGGGGGCAGGCAATGAGCAGTTCTTC. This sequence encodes CASTTPGQGAGNEQFF.